The 14 T cell receptor beta chains below all came from one sample that was sequenced in a study of response to subunit inactivated influenza vaccine. TCRdb ran MiXCR on the RT-PCR reads and lists one entry per CDR3 protein. The table lists 600,000 to 850,000 distinct CDR3 sequences, 14% of them singletons. The source material was PBMCs from blood, sampled 14 days before vaccination. Receptors originate from a man in his fifties or sixties who received an inactivated influenza vaccine.

This clonotype turned up a few times. The chain uses TRBV20-1 and TRBJ2-6; D not resolved. Germline assignment: CDR1 DFQATT and CDR2 SNEGSKA (reference sequence). The CDR3 has 18 residues. The ends were cut back, 0 bases at V and 0 bases at J, with 15 bases in the middle. The CDR3, as DNA: TGCAGTGCTAGAGAAGGCGTCAGGTCACACTCTGGGGCCAACGTCCTGACTTTC. Protein: CSAREGVRSHSGANVLTF.

This clonotype occurred many times. The V and J genes are TRBV5-1 and TRBJ2-4, with D possibly being TRBD1 or TRBD2 (6 bases each). From germline, CDR1 is SGHRS and CDR2 YFSETQ. The CDR3 is 15 residues long. V was clipped by 4 bases and J by 7 bases, with 18 bases between them. CDR3 coding DNA: TGCGCCAGCAGCCCCGACGGGGGCAGGGATAACATTCAGTACTTC. Its protein product is CASSPDGGRDNIQYF. The whole variable domain, filled in from reference TRBV5-1 and TRBJ2-4, reads KAGVTQTPRYLIKTRGQQVTLSCSPISGHRSVSWYQQTPGQGLQFLFEYFSETQRNKGNFPGRFSGRQFSNSRSEMNVSTLELGDSALYLCASSPDGGRDNIQYFGAGTRLSVL.

J is TRBJ1-3 and V is TRBV6-2 or TRBV6-3, with D unclear. Germline loops: CDR1 MNHEY, CDR2 SVGEGT. V was clipped by 6 bases and J by 0 bases, with 12 bases between them. This CDR3 is 15 amino acids long. CDR3 nucleotide sequence: TGTGCCAGCAGGTCGGACTTGCTCTCTGGAAACACCATATATTTT. Its protein product is CASRSDLLSGNTIYF.

Only a few counts were recorded for this clonotype. The V and J genes are TRBV20-1 and TRBJ2-3; tentative D call: TRBD2 (7 bases). V was clipped by 3 bases and J by 0 bases, with 13 bases between them. The CDR3 consists of 15 residues. Germline V lookup: CDR1 DFQATT, CDR2 SNEGSKA (reference sequence). CDR3 amino acids: CSASGGAGSTDTQYF. The CDR3 bases are TGCAGTGCTAGTGGGGGGGCGGGAAGCACAGATACGCAGTATTTT.

This chain connects TRBV11-1 to TRBJ2-1; D uncertain. This CDR3 has 15 amino acids. CDR1 SGHAT and CDR2 FQDESV come from the germline V gene (reference sequence). V shed 2 bases and J shed 7 bases, with 15 bases lying between them. CDR3 DNA sequence: TGTGCCAGCAGCTTATTTACAAAGCAGCAGAATGAGCAGTTCTTC. Translation: CASSLFTKQQNEQFF. Full variable domain (remainder filled in from reference TRBV11-1 and TRBJ2-1): EAEVAQSPRYKITEKSQAVAFWCDPISGHATLYWYRQILGQGPELLVQFQDESVVDDSQLPKDRFSAERLKGVDSTLKIQPAELGDSAMYLCASSLFTKQQNEQFFGPGTRLTVL.

This clonotype was seen only a few times. The V gene is TRBV7-2, the J gene TRBJ2-6; a weak D match, TRBD2 (6 bases). This CDR3 is 16 amino acids long. CDR1 is SGHTA and CDR2 is FQGNSA in the germline V gene. The V and J ends lost 0 bases and 4 bases respectively, with 10 bases between them. The CDR3 sequence: CASSLAGGSGANVLTF. In nucleotides, the CDR3 is TGTGCCAGCAGCTTAGCGGGGGGTTCCGGGGCCAACGTCCTGACTTTC. The full variable domain, its missing parts supplied by reference TRBV7-2 and TRBJ2-6, is GAGVSQSPSNKVTEKGKDVELRCDPISGHTALYWYRQSLGQGLEFLIYFQGNSAPDKSGLPSDRFSAERTGGSVSTLTIQRTQQEDSAVYLCASSLAGGSGANVLTFGAGSRLTVL.

The V and J genes are TRBV7-9 and TRBJ2-3; tentatively, D is TRBD2 (6 bases). Germline-derived CDR1 and CDR2 are SEHNR and FQNEAQ (reference sequence). The CDR3 contains 16 residues. V was clipped by 1 base and J by 4 bases, with 15 bases between them. The CDR3 region is CASSLDRLASSDTQYF. The DNA for the CDR3 is TGTGCCAGCAGCTTAGACCGTCTAGCGAGCTCAGATACGCAGTATTTT.

In its sample, this clonotype was seen a few times. The V gene is TRBV14, the J gene TRBJ2-3; 7 bases map to TRBD2. V gave up 5 bases and J gave up 4 bases; unmatched junction bases: 6. The CDR3 consists of 14 residues. Germline CDR1 is SGHDN and CDR2 is FVKESK. CDR3 protein: CASSEGLVPDTQYF. DNA of the CDR3: TGTGCCAGCAGCGAAGGACTAGTTCCAGATACGCAGTATTTT.

This clonotype came up many times. V is TRBV29-1 and J is TRBJ2-5, with 7 bases that match TRBD1. CDR1 is SQVTM and CDR2 is ANQGSEA in the germline V gene. This CDR3 is 12 amino acids long. The V segment lost 6 bases and the J segment 4 bases; nucleotides outside the gene matches: 5. The CDR3 reads CSVRQGRETQYF. DNA for the CDR3: TGCAGCGTAAGACAGGGTCGAGAGACCCAGTACTTC. The variable domain in full, completed from reference TRBV29-1 and TRBJ2-5, reads SAVISQKPSRDICQRGTSLTIQCQVDSQVTMMFWYRQQPGQSLTLIATANQGSEATYESGFVIDKFPISRPNLTFSTLTVSNMSPEDSSIYLCSVRQGRETQYFGPGTRLLVL.

The genes are TRBV9 and TRBJ2-5; 10 positions agree with TRBD2. The CDR3 extends over 15 amino acids. CDR1 SGDLS and CDR2 YYNGEE come from the germline V gene. With 0 bases clipped from V and 5 bases from J, the junction kept 4 bases outside the gene matches. CDR3 nucleotide sequence: TGTGCCAGCAGCGTAGGTCTAGCGGGAGAGGAGACCCAGTACTTC. Protein sequence: CASSVGLAGEETQYF.

The table lists this clonotype with a few counts. This chain uses TRBV6-2 or TRBV6-3 with TRBJ1-5, with TRBD1 matching over 9 bases. The trim removed 10 bases at V and 2 bases at J, leaving 15 bases unmatched. CDR3 length: 17 amino acids. Germline V CDR1 and CDR2: MNHEY, SVGEGT. CDR3 bases: TGTGCCACGTCCGGGACAGGGAAGGGATTGGGCAATCAGCCCCAGCATTTT. Translating it yields CATSGTGKGLGNQPQHF.

This clonotype was seen repeatedly, ten times or more. One junction end does not reproduce the germline sequence, and a read error may be involved. The genes are TRBV12-3 or TRBV12-4 and TRBJ2-1, with 7 positions matching TRBD1. This CDR3 has 11 residues. CDR3 DNA sequence: TGTGCCAGCAGTATGGGGACAGTCGTGTTGTTC. It translates to CASSMGTVVLF.

The chain carries TRBV20-1 and TRBJ1-5; D is unresolved. CDR3 length equals 13 residues. CDR1 DFQATT and CDR2 SNEGSKA come from the germline V gene (reference sequence). Trimming stripped 3 bases from V and 3 bases from J, with 9 bases between. The chain's CDR3 is CSASRTANQPQHF. CDR3 nucleotide sequence: TGCAGTGCTAGTAGAACGGCCAATCAGCCCCAGCATTTT.

This clonotype occurred a few times. V and J are TRBV12-3 or TRBV12-4 and TRBJ1-1; TRBD1 matches at 10 bases. This CDR3 has 13 residues. V shed 4 bases and J 10 bases; nucleotides not matched to a gene: 6. The CDR3, as DNA: TGTGCCAGCAGTTCACGACAGGGGGCGGGAGCTTTCTTT. Translating gives CASSSRQGAGAFF.